This record covers a single T cell receptor (beta chain). Its antigen is not known. These data come from a study of T cells in tuberculosis. Whole-study context: The T cells targeted glucose monomycolate, a mycobacterial lipid, via CD1B. IGRA-negative adolescents, IGRA-positive adolescents with latent tuberculosis and adults with active tuberculosis formed this South African cohort.

The germline V gene encodes CDR1 KGHSH and CDR2 LQKENI. This CDR3 contains 15 residues. The V and J ends lost 4 bases and 1 base respectively, with 13 bases between them. Points from the study as a whole: Smaller alpha distances in active tuberculosis partly reflected shorter CDR3-alpha lengths.

The data were produced by immunoSEQ multiplex PCR, yet TCRdb's version contains in-frame clones alone and is incomplete. Of tens of thousands of clones listed, roughly 96% are singletons. The gene calls are TRBV18 and TRBJ1-2; tentatively, D is TRBD1 (5 bases). The clonotype was recovered from a donor aged 10-30 years with latent tuberculosis or without tuberculosis infection. Sequencing was carried out using PBMCs. This CDR3 is CASSLTGHYNYGYTF. As DNA, the CDR3 is TGTGCCAGCTCACTCACCGGACACTATAACTATGGCTACACCTTC.